These 23 T cell receptor beta chains were all obtained from the same sample, sequenced in a study of shared clonotypes between healthy human individuals. CD8 cells regarded as naive lacked CD45RO, were positively chosen for CCR7, and omitted terminally differentiated effector memory CD45RA+ cells. The assay was immunoSEQ multiplex PCR, and TCRdb's table has in-frame clones only and misses some. The repertoire includes 450,000 to 700,000 clones, about 95% of them detected once, and 0.11% sits in the top ten. Sequencing used naive CD8+ T cells sorted from blood. The receptors were sampled from a woman aged 30 to 39 in good health.

The V gene is TRBV30, the J gene TRBJ2-7; 7 bases align to TRBD2. The V gene's germline CDR1 is GTSNPN and CDR2 SVGIG (reference sequence). V lost 5 bases, J lost 0 bases, and 7 bases stayed unmatched. CDR3 length equals 14 residues. In DNA, the CDR3 is TGTGCCTGGGCGGTCGGGGGGAGCTCCTACGAGCAGTACTTC. Translating it yields CAWAVGGSSYEQYF.

The genes are TRBV27 and TRBJ2-3, with 10 positions matching TRBD1. The J segment lost 2 bases and the V segment lost 7 bases, leaving 6 bases of the junction unmatched. This CDR3 spans 15 amino acids. Germline V gives CDR1 MNHEY, CDR2 SMNVEV (reference sequence). This CDR3 reads CASKDGTGVTDTQYF. The CDR3 region has the DNA TGTGCCAGCAAGGACGGGACAGGGGTCACAGATACGCAGTATTTT.

J is TRBJ2-5 and V is TRBV28; D call uncertain. The CDR3 contains 14 residues. Germline V gene lookup returns CDR1 MDHEN and CDR2 SYDVKM. Trimming removed 6 bases at V and 0 bases at J, with 11 bases between. In DNA, the CDR3 is TGTGCCAGCAGCCAGATGACAAACCAAGAGACCCAGTACTTC. Protein product: CASSQMTNQETQYF.

This sequence joins TRBV6-5 and TRBJ2-7; possible D gene TRBD2, 5 bases. The CDR3 covers 13 residues. V gave up 6 bases and J gave up 9 bases, with 18 bases separating them. Germline assignment: CDR1 MNHEY and CDR2 SVGAGI. The CDR3 loop reads CASSQPGNPRQYF. Written as DNA, the CDR3 is TGTGCCAGCAGCCAACCCGGGAACCCCAGGCAGTACTTC.

The chain couples TRBV5-4 to TRBJ2-7; TRBD2 matches at 8 bases. The J segment lost 5 bases and the V segment lost 4 bases, leaving 14 bases of the junction unmatched. Germline V gene lookup returns CDR1 SGHNT and CDR2 YYREEE (reference sequence). The CDR3 is 16 residues long. The CDR3 DNA reads TGTGCCAGCAGCGACCTTACGGGACTAGGAATTGACGAGCAGTACTTC. Protein product: CASSDLTGLGIDEQYF.

This rearrangement joins TRBV29-1 to TRBJ2-1; D possibly corresponds to TRBD2 (5 bases). The CDR3 length is 17 residues. Trimming pared 6 bases from V and 1 base from J, leaving 22 bases between. CDR1 and CDR2 (germline): SQVTM, ANQGSEA. CDR3 DNA: TGCAGCGTCCGCGAGATGAGGGCGAGTGGTTCCTACAATGAGCAGTTCTTC. This sequence encodes CSVREMRASGSYNEQFF.

A remark on this clone: Distinct nucleotide sequences in the sample also encode this CDR3. The chain links TRBV19 to TRBJ2-7; a possible D gene is TRBD1 (5 bases). Deletions cut 3 bases from V and 1 base from J, with 7 bases between. CDR1 is LNHDA and CDR2 is SQIVND in the germline V gene (reference sequence). CDR3 length: 13 amino acids. As DNA, the CDR3 is TGTGCCAGTAGTATCGGACATTCCTACGAGCAGTACTTC. Protein sequence: CASSIGHSYEQYF.

V is TRBV27 and J is TRBJ1-1; 10 nucleotides line up with TRBD1. Trimming removed 2 bases from V and 4 bases from J; junction bases left unmatched: 7. CDR1 and CDR2 from the germline V gene are MNHEY and SMNVEV (reference sequence). The CDR3 has 16 residues. CDR3 in amino acids: CASSLGYGQGGTEAFF. In nucleotides, the CDR3 is TGTGCCAGCAGTTTAGGCTACGGACAGGGGGGCACTGAAGCTTTCTTT.

The CDR3 loop reads CASSHGAVSEQFF. The CDR3 DNA is TGCGCCAGCAGCCATGGGGCTGTCAGTGAGCAGTTCTTC. The chain couples TRBV5-1 to TRBJ2-1; perhaps TRBD1 as D (5 bases). Germline V gives CDR1 SGHRS, CDR2 YFSETQ. This CDR3 region has 13 residues. Trimming stripped 4 bases from V and 9 bases from J, with 14 bases between. The whole variable domain, remainder taken from reference TRBV5-1 and TRBJ2-1, is KAGVTQTPRYLIKTRGQQVTLSCSPISGHRSVSWYQQTPGQGLQFLFEYFSETQRNKGNFPGRFSGRQFSNSRSEMNVSTLELGDSALYLCASSHGAVSEQFFGPGTRLTVL.

The rearrangement links TRBV7-6 to TRBJ2-2; 12 bases agree with TRBD2. V lost 0 bases to trimming and J lost 5 bases; unmatched junction nucleotides: 7. The CDR3 length is 18 residues. Per germline, CDR1 SGHVS and CDR2 FNYEAQ. CDR3 sequence: CASSLAEASGRATGELFF. CDR3 bases: TGTGCCAGCAGCTTAGCGGAGGCTAGCGGGAGGGCGACCGGGGAGCTGTTTTTT.

This clone was recorded once. The chain has TRBV28 and TRBJ2-6; no clear D. Germline CDR1 is MDHEN and CDR2 is SYDVKM. The CDR3 contains 17 residues. V was trimmed by 5 bases and J by 0 bases, leaving 14 bases between them. The DNA of the CDR3 is TGTGCCAGCAGTCTACCTCTGAAACCCTCTGGGGCCAACGTCCTGACTTTC. It specifies CASSLPLKPSGANVLTF.

The chain joins TRBV29-1 to TRBJ2-5; D might be TRBD1 (5 bases). Trimming took off 0 bases at V and 2 bases at J, with 7 bases between the two ends. This CDR3 spans 13 amino acids. The germline V gene has CDR1 SQVTM and CDR2 ANQGSEA. The CDR3: CSVEESGQETQYF. CDR3 nucleotides: TGCAGCGTTGAAGAATCAGGGCAAGAGACCCAGTACTTC.

This clone came up once. The rearrangement links TRBV6-5 to TRBJ2-7; the D is unclear. This CDR3 region has 15 residues. Germline values: CDR1 MNHEY, CDR2 SVGAGI. The germline V and J ends were trimmed by 2 bases and 3 bases, with 14 bases remaining between them. CDR3 amino acids: CASSYTGPTFYEQYF. The CDR3 bases are TGTGCCAGCAGTTACACCGGGCCCACCTTCTACGAGCAGTACTTC.

The chain is built from TRBV11-2 and TRBJ2-1; weak D call: TRBD2 (5 bases). The CDR3 consists of 16 residues. Germline V gene data show CDR1 as SGHAT and CDR2 as FQNNGV. Trimming took 3 bases from V and 11 from J, leaving 23 bases between them. This CDR3 is CASSFGRRGSDAQQFF. Written as DNA, the CDR3 is TGTGCCAGCAGCTTCGGACGAAGAGGGAGTGATGCCCAGCAGTTCTTC.

This chain connects TRBV10-3 to TRBJ2-7; a possible D gene is TRBD2 (6 bases). CDR1 is ENHRY, CDR2 SYGVKD, per germline. V was pared by 7 bases and J by 0 bases, with 10 bases between. The CDR3 has 13 residues. CDR3 residues: CAITGGSSYEQYF. The CDR3 nucleotides are TGTGCCATCACCGGAGGGAGCTCCTACGAGCAGTACTTC.

With regard to this clone: Other DNA sequences in this sample translate to the same CDR3. This chain links TRBV7-9 with TRBJ2-5; D remains ambiguous. Germline V CDR1 and CDR2: SEHNR, FQNEAQ (reference sequence). V shed 3 bases and J shed 1 base, with 0 bases lying between them. The CDR3 extends over 11 amino acids. The CDR3 is CASSFQETQYF. CDR3 coding DNA: TGTGCCAGCAGCTTCCAAGAGACCCAGTACTTC. The variable domain in full, completed from reference TRBV7-9 and TRBJ2-5, reads DTGVSQNPRHKITKRGQNVTFRCDPISEHNRLYWYRQTLGQGPEFLTYFQNEAQLEKSRLLSDRFSAERPKGSFSTLEIQRTEQGDSAMYLCASSFQETQYFGPGTRLLVL.

V gene TRBV10-3 combines with J gene TRBJ2-7; 8 bases fit TRBD1. Losses at the gene ends were 0 bases for V and 1 base for J; bases not matched to a gene: 2. This CDR3 has 15 amino acids. Germline lookup yields CDR1 ENHRY and CDR2 SYGVKD. CDR3 coding DNA: TGTGCCATCAGTGAGTCGGGACAGGCGTCCTACGAGCAGTACTTC. Its translation is CAISESGQASYEQYF.

V usage is TRBV7-8 and J usage is TRBJ2-7, with D perhaps matching TRBD2 (6 bases). The V and J ends lost 0 bases and 0 bases respectively, with 9 bases between them. Germline V CDR1 and CDR2: SGHVS, FQNEAQ. The length of the CDR3 is 15 residues. This CDR3 reads CASSLAEGNSYEQYF. In nucleotides, the CDR3 is TGTGCCAGCAGCTTAGCGGAGGGGAACTCCTACGAGCAGTACTTC.

The V gene is TRBV7-9, the J gene TRBJ2-1; unclear D gene. The CDR3 length is 13 residues. Germline lookup yields CDR1 SEHNR and CDR2 FQNEAQ (reference sequence). V dropped 5 bases and J dropped 3 bases, with 8 bases sitting between them. The CDR3 DNA sequence: TGTGCCAGCAGCGATAGGGACTACAATGAGCAGTTCTTC. Its protein is CASSDRDYNEQFF.

V usage is TRBV29-1 and J usage is TRBJ1-2; TRBD1 aligns across 8 bases. The germline gives CDR1 SQVTM, CDR2 ANQGSEA. This CDR3 is built from 15 residues. The junction had 10 bases not matched to a gene; V was cut back by 5 bases and J by 2 bases. Here the CDR3 DNA reads TGCAGCGTTTATTTCGGCGGACAGGGCAACTATGGCTACACCTTC. It codes for CSVYFGGQGNYGYTF.

CDR3 nucleotides: TGTGCCAGCAGTCATGAAGGTTACGAGCAGTACTTC. The encoded protein is CASSHEGYEQYF. This chain uses TRBV27 with TRBJ2-7; D is undetermined. V lost 5 bases and J lost 4, with 9 bases in between. The CDR3 runs to 12 residues. From germline, CDR1 is MNHEY and CDR2 SMNVEV (reference sequence).

The chain couples TRBV10-3 to TRBJ2-7; D remains unclear. The length of the CDR3 is 12 residues. The germline V and J ends were trimmed by 2 bases and 4 bases, with 6 bases remaining between them. Germline CDR1 ENHRY, CDR2 SYGVKD. The CDR3 nucleotides read TGTGCCATCAGTGAGACCCTATACGAGCAGTACTTC. Translation gives CAISETLYEQYF.

This chain links TRBV11-2 with TRBJ2-7, with 9 bases that match TRBD2. Germline assignment: CDR1 SGHAT and CDR2 FQNNGV. Trimming cost V 1 base and J 1 base; bases outside gene matches: 11. This CDR3 region has 18 residues. The CDR3: CASSLGGGLGLASYEQYF. CDR3 bases: TGTGCCAGCAGCTTAGGAGGCGGTCTGGGACTAGCATCCTACGAGCAGTACTTC.